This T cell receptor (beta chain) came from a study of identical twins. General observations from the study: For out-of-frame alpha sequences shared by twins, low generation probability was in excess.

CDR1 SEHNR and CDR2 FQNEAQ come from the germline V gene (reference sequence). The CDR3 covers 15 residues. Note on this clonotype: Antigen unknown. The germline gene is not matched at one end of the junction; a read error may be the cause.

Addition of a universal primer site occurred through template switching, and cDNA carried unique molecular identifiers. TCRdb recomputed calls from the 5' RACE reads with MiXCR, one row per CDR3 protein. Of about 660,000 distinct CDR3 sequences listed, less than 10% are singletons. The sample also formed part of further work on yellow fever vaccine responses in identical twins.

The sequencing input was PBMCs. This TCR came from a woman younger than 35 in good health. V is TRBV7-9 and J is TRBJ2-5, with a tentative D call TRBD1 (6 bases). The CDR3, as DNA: TGTCCCAGCAGCCTAAGACAGGTGGGCCAAGAGACCCAGTACTTC. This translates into CPSSLRQVGQETQYF.